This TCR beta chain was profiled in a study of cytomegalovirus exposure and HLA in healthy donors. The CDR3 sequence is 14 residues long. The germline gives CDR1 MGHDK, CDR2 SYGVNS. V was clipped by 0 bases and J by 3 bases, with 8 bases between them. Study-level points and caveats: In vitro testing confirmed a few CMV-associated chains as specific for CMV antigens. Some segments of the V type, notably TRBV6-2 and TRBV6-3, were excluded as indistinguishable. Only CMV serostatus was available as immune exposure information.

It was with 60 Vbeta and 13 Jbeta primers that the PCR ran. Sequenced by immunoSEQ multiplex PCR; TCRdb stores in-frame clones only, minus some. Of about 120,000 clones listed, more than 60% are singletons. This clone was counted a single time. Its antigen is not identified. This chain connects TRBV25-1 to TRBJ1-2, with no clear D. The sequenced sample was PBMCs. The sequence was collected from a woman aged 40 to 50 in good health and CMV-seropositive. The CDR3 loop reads CASSEYSEYYGYTF. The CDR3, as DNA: TGTGCCAGCAGTGAATATTCAGAATACTATGGCTACACCTTC.